The rows below give T cell receptor beta chains drawn from one sample of a study of cytomegalovirus exposure and HLA in healthy donors. Here immunoSEQ multiplex PCR was the method, and the copy in TCRdb shows in-frame clones only, minus some. This sample's table has some 150,000 clones. Sequenced: PBMCs. All receptors come from a woman aged 18-29 years in good health and CMV-seronegative. Each CDR3 is given with its conserved first and last residue.

J | V | CDR3
TRBJ2-5 | TRBV5-4 | CASSLAGASGSPQETQYF
TRBJ2-5 | TRBV7-7 | CASSLTGFQETQYF
TRBJ1-3 | TRBV19 | CASSMVQGAGNTIYF
TRBJ2-1 | TRBV19 | CASSNRLADNEQFF
TRBJ2-1 | TRBV6-5 | CASSQLAGAGNEQFF
TRBJ2-3 | TRBV7-9 | CASSRRDSSTDTQYF
TRBJ2-2 | TRBV10-1 | CASSADQAGRTGELFF
TRBJ2-3 | TRBV7-2 | CASSVLAGGPDTQYF
TRBJ2-1 | TRBV7-3 | CASSAGTSGYNEQFF
TRBJ2-1 | TRBV6-4 | CASSIILAAYNEQFF
TRBJ1-2 | TRBV19 | CASTTTGEDYSGYTF
TRBJ2-1 | TRBV2 | CASKLQGSSYNEQLF
TRBJ1-4 | TRBV11-2 | CASSLDQGGKLFF
TRBJ1-1 | TRBV5-3 | CARSYAADLEAFF
TRBJ2-7 | TRBV5-1 | CASLGDSGRTKEQYF
TRBJ2-3 | TRBV6-5 | CASSSGTGDTDTQYF
TRBJ2-2 | TRBV9 | CASSVGGRLNTGELFF
TRBJ2-6 | TRBV5-1 | CASSFLADLSGANVLTF
TRBJ1-2 | TRBV29-1 | CSVEGGRGGYTF
TRBJ2-7 | TRBV25-1 | CASSAGTSLYEQYF
TRBJ2-2 | TRBV6-7 | CASSYSGSSQTSEGGELFF
TRBJ1-2 | TRBV6-5 | CASRMGVGVYGYTF
TRBJ1-3 | TRBV5-8 | CASSLETGAAGNTIYF
TRBJ1-1 | TRBV5-8 | CASTTDRAPEAFF
TRBJ2-3 | TRBV6-7 | CASSPARSGSHADTQYF
TRBJ1-1 | TRBV6-5 | CASSYDRTNTEAFF
TRBJ2-5 | TRBV6-5 | CASSASGRRETQYF
TRBJ2-2 | TRBV5-6 | CASSLPGILGTGELFF
TRBJ2-1 | TRBV5-1 | CASSFGQGNEQFF
TRBJ2-1 | TRBV5-1 | CASSPRTSGPYNEQFF
TRBJ1-3 | TRBV2 | CASTFQGSGNTIYF
TRBJ2-4 | TRBV6-4 | CASSDSKATGVSAKNIQYF
TRBJ2-1 | TRBV2 | CASSPGREPSYNEQFF
TRBJ2-7 | TRBV2 | CASREVAGGPDYEQYF
TRBJ2-3 | TRBV9 | CASSVGGQGIDTQYF
TRBJ1-4 | TRBV18 | CASSPVPLTGQQEKLFF
TRBJ2-2 | TRBV18 | CASSPLSIRGDTGELFF
TRBJ1-5 | TRBV21-1 | CASSNVVPCYSNQPQHF
TRBJ2-3 | TRBV5-1 | CASSFSEGADTQYF
TRBJ1-2 | TRBV10-3 | CAISDSLDIYGYTF
TRBJ1-2 | TRBV6-1 | CASSEDWAPANYGYTF
TRBJ1-4 | TRBV2 | CASSRGTADNEKLFF
TRBJ2-2 | TRBV4-2 | CASSHSWGGTGELFF
TRBJ1-2 | TRBV19 | CASSLRDRGNYGYTF
TRBJ2-1 | TRBV11-2 | CASSSLAGPFYNEQFF
TRBJ1-2 | TRBV19 | CASTMTRGNYGYTF
TRBJ2-2 | TRBV5-1 | CASSSLVGGETGELFF
TRBJ2-5 | TRBV12-2 | CASRLAEGLPRLETQYF
TRBJ1-2 | TRBV29-1 | CSVANDGQGHGYTF
TRBJ2-7 | TRBV5-8 | CASSLTGYEQYF
TRBJ2-3 | TRBV27 | CASALAASTDTQYF
TRBJ2-5 | TRBV4-1 | CASSQGTSAQETQYF
TRBJ1-5 | TRBV19 | CASSISGSNQPQHF
TRBJ2-1 | TRBV11-1 | CASSFLGGPYNEQFF
TRBJ2-5 | TRBV6-1 | CASSVTSVRGQETQYF
TRBJ2-3 | TRBV19 | CASRQGGSADTQYF
TRBJ1-3 | TRBV18 | CASSPGGRSSGNTIYF
- | TRBV19 | CASSISLAGYEQYF
TRBJ2-7 | TRBV19 | CASSIEGGDYEQYF